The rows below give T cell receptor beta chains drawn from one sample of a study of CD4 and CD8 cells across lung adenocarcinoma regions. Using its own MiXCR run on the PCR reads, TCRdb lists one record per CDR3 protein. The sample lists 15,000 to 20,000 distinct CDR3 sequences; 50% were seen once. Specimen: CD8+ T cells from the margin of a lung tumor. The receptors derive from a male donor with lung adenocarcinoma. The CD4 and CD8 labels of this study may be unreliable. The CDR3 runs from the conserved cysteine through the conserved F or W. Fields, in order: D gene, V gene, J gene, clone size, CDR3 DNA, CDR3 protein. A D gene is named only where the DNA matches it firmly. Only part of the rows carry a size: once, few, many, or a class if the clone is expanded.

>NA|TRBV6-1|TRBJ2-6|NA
TGTGCCAGCAGGGTTCAGGGGGGCCTAACTGGGGCCAACGTCCTGACTTTC
CASRVQGGLTGANVLTF
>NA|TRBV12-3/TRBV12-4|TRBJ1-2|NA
TGTGCCAGCAGTTTAGGTCCACAGGGCAATGGCTACACCTTC
CASSLGPQGNGYTF
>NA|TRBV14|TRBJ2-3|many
TGTGCCAGCAGCCTCGGCGGGGCCCCGGGTACGCAGTATTTT
CASSLGGAPGTQYF
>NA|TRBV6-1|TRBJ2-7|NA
TGTGCCAGCGGGGAAGCCGGGGCAGGGGATGGGGATACGCAGTACTTC
CASGEAGAGDGDTQYF
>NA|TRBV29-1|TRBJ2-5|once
TGCAGCGTTGGGCGAACAGGGTTGCGGGAGACCCAGTACTTC
CSVGRTGLRETQYF
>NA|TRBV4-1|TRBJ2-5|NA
TGCGCCAGCAGCCAAGAAGGCGACGGGGAGACCCAGTACTTC
CASSQEGDGETQYF
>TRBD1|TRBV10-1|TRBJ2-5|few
TGCGCCAGCAGTAGGACAGGGGGCGCAGAGACGCAGTACTTT
CASSRTGGAETQYF
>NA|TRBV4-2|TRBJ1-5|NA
TGTGCCAGCAGCCAAGAGAGACGTCAGCCCCAGCATTTT
CASSQERRQPQHF
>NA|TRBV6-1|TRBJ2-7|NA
TGTGCCAGCAGAGCCGGACCCGAATTAGGCGAGCAGTACTTC
CASRAGPELGEQYF
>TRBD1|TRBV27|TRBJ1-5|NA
TGTGCCAGCAGTTTTTTGACATCCGACAGGGAAAGAAATCAGCCCCAGCATTTT
CASSFLTSDRERNQPQHF
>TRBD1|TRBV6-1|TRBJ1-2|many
TGTGCCAGCAGTAGGAACAGGGACAGGGCCGTTCCCTTGGGAGGCTACACCTTC
CASSRNRDRAVPLGGYTF
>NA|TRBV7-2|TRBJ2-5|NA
TGTGCGGGCATCGGAGGGACAGTTAAAGAGACTCAGTACTTC
CAGIGGTVKETQYF
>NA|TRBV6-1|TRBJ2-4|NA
TGTGGCAGCACGGGGCTGTGGGGCAAAAACACTCAGTACTTC
CGSTGLWGKNTQYF
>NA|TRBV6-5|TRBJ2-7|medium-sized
TGTGCCGCGCTGGGCTCGGGGGCCTACGAGCAGTACTTC
CAALGSGAYEQYF
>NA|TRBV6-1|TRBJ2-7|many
TGTGCCAAGGCGTCGTCCTACGAGCAGTACTTC
CAKASSYEQYF